One and the same sample provided the 12 T cell receptor beta chains below, sequenced in a study of blood T cell repertoires in COVID-19. Clones were sequenced by immunoSEQ multiplex PCR, and TCRdb holds only the in-frame ones, with some missing. The sample consists of approximately 170,000 clones, roughly 86% of them appearing once. Sequenced material: peripheral blood. These receptors all stem from a woman aged 80 or over with COVID-19, enrolled during active disease.

This clone came up a few times. The rearrangement uses TRBV2 and TRBJ2-2; maybe TRBD1 (5 bases). There are 14 residues in the CDR3. V was clipped by 5 bases and J by 1 base, with 8 bases between them. CDR1 is SNHLY and CDR2 is FYNNEI in the germline V gene. DNA for the CDR3: TGTGCCAGCAGTAAACAGGAGAACACCGGGGAGCTGTTTTTT. The encoded protein is CASSKQENTGELFF. Based on the CDR3 plus reference TRBV2 and TRBJ2-2, the full variable domain is EPEVTQTPSHQVTQMGQEVILRCVPISNHLYFYWYRQILGQKVEFLVSFYNNEISEKSEIFDDQFSVERPDGSNFTLKIRSTKLEDSAMYFCASSKQENTGELFFGEGSRLTVL.

V usage is TRBV15 and J usage is TRBJ1-3; D is perhaps TRBD1 (5 bases). CDR3 size: 16 residues. Germline values: CDR1 LNHNV, CDR2 YYDKDF (reference sequence). V dropped 0 bases and J dropped 8 bases, with 17 bases sitting between them. The CDR3 sequence: CATSRERRVTMDTIYF. The CDR3 DNA is TGTGCCACCAGCAGAGAACGCAGGGTTACTATGGACACCATATATTTT. The whole variable domain, remainder taken from reference TRBV15 and TRBJ1-3, is DAMVIQNPRYQVTQFGKPVTLSCSQTLNHNVMYWYQQKSSQAPKLLFHYYDKDFNNEADTPDNFQSRRPNTSFCFLDIRSPGLGDTAMYLCATSRERRVTMDTIYFGEGSWLTVV.

This clone was counted between two and nine times. This rearrangement joins TRBV6-5 to TRBJ2-7; the match to TRBD2 covers 11 bases. From germline, CDR1 is MNHEY and CDR2 SVGAGI. The trim removed 2 bases at V and 0 bases at J, leaving 3 bases unmatched. The CDR3 is 16 residues long. CDR3 amino acids: CASSYTGTSGSYEQYF. The CDR3, as DNA: TGTGCCAGCAGTTACACCGGGACTAGCGGCTCCTACGAGCAGTACTTC.

J is TRBJ2-5 and V is TRBV9, with 13 bases identical to TRBD2. This CDR3 spans 16 amino acids. V dropped 3 bases and J dropped 5; count of bases not matched to a gene: 7. Germline lookup yields CDR1 SGDLS and CDR2 YYNGEE. As DNA, the CDR3 is TGTGCCAGCAGCGGCTGGACTAGCGGGAGACTGGAGACCCAGTACTTC. Its protein product is CASSGWTSGRLETQYF.

The chain employs TRBV28 and TRBJ1-2, with 10 bases fitting TRBD1. The J segment lost 8 bases and the V segment lost 6 bases, leaving 9 bases of the junction unmatched. CDR1 MDHEN and CDR2 SYDVKM come from the germline V gene. The CDR3 contains 14 residues. The CDR3: CASRLLGTGEGYTF. CDR3 DNA sequence: TGTGCCAGCAGACTCCTGGGGACAGGGGAAGGCTACACCTTC.

The gene calls are TRBV7-9 and TRBJ1-2; TRBD1 might be the D (6 bases). Germline CDR1 and CDR2: SEHNR and FQNEAQ (reference sequence). The CDR3 is 15 amino acids. V dropped 3 bases and J dropped 7 bases, with 18 bases sitting between them. The CDR3 loop reads CASSFYPQGPLGYTF. In DNA form, the CDR3 reads TGTGCCAGCAGCTTTTATCCACAGGGACCGCTTGGCTACACCTTC.

This clone was seen only a few times. This chain joins TRBV9 and TRBJ2-3, with a weak D call TRBD2 (6 bases). The CDR3 extends over 15 amino acids. V lost 4 bases and J lost 2, with 14 bases in between. CDR1 is SGDLS, CDR2 YYNGEE, per germline. In DNA form, the CDR3 reads TGTGCCAGCAGCCAGGGACTTGAACTCACAGATACGCAGTATTTT. Amino acids: CASSQGLELTDTQYF.

This clone has just one count. The chain links TRBV5-1 to TRBJ2-5; 7 bases line up with TRBD1. The V gene's germline CDR1 is SGHRS and CDR2 YFSETQ. The V and J ends lost 1 base and 4 bases, in that order; junction bases with no gene match: 4. The CDR3 runs to 14 residues. The CDR3 DNA follows: TGCGCCAGCAGCTTGCAGGGGGAAAGAGAGACCCAGTACTTC. This codes for CASSLQGERETQYF.

This sequence joins TRBV6-5 and TRBJ1-2, with 10 bases that match TRBD1. This CDR3 comprises 12 residues. V lost 8 bases, J lost 8 bases, and 5 bases stayed unmatched. From germline, CDR1 is MNHEY and CDR2 SVGAGI. In nucleotides, the CDR3 is TGTGCCAGCGGGACAGGGGTTCAGGGCTACACCTTC. Translation gives CASGTGVQGYTF.

The chain couples TRBV6-5 to TRBJ1-2; TRBD1 is a possible D gene (5 bases). The V gene lost 6 bases and the J gene lost 2 bases, with 13 bases spanning the gap. Germline CDR1 reads MNHEY; CDR2 reads SVGAGI. CDR3 size: 14 residues. This chain's CDR3 is CASRLTTGNYGYTF. CDR3 in DNA: TGTGCCAGCAGATTAACCACAGGAAACTATGGCTACACCTTC.

The gene calls are TRBV12-3 or TRBV12-4 and TRBJ1-4, with 7 positions matching TRBD1. CDR3 length: 12 amino acids. The V segment lost 4 bases and the J segment 11 bases; nucleotides outside the gene matches: 4. The CDR3 spells CASSSGTAKLFF. The CDR3 DNA reads as TGTGCCAGCAGTTCCGGGACAGCTAAACTGTTTTTT.

The chain uses TRBV6-5 and TRBJ2-1, with D possibly TRBD2 on 6 matching bases. Trimming pared 6 bases from V and 8 bases from J, leaving 17 bases between. This CDR3 is built from 14 residues. Germline V CDR1 and CDR2: MNHEY, SVGAGI. The CDR3 reads CASRTGGVGYEQFF. CDR3 nucleotides: TGTGCCAGCAGAACCGGGGGAGTAGGGTATGAGCAGTTCTTC.